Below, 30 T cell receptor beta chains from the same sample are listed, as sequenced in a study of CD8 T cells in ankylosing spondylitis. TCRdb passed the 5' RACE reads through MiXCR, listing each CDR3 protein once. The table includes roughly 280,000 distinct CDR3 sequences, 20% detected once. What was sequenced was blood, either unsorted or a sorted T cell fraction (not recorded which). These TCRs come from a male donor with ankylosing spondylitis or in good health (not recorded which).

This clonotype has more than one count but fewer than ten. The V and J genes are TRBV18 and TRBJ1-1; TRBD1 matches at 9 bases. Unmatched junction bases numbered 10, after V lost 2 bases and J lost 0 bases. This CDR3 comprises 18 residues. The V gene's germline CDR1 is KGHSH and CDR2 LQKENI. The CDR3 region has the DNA TGTGCCAGCTCACCAATCCCTCCGGGACAGGGACTGAACACTGAAGCTTTCTTT. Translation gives CASSPIPPGQGLNTEAFF. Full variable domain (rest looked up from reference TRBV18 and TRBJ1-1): NAGVMQNPRHLVRRRGQEARLRCSPMKGHSHVYWYRQLPEEGLKFMVYLQKENIIDESGMPKERFSAEFPKEGPSILRIQQVVRGDSAAYFCASSPIPPGQGLNTEAFFGQGTRLTVV.

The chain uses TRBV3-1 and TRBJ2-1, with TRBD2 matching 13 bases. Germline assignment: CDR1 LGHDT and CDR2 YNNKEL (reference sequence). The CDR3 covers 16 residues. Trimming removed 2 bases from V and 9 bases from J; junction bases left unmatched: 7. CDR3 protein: CASSQTSGGAGTEQFF. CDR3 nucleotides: TGTGCCAGCAGCCAAACTAGCGGGGGGGCAGGTACTGAGCAGTTCTTC.

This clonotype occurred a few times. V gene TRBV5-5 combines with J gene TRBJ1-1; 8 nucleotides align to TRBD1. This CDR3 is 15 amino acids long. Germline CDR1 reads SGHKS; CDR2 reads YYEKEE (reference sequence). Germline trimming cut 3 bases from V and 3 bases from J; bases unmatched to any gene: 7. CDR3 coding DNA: TGTGCCAGCAGCTCTAACAGGGGGATGGACACTGAAGCTTTCTTT. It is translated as CASSSNRGMDTEAFF.

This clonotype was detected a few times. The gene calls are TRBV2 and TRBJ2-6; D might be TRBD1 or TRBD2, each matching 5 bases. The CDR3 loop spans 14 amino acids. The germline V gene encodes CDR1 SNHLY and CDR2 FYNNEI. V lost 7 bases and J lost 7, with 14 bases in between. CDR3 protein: CASNRDAGANVLTF. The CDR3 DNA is TGTGCCAGCAATCGGGACGCGGGTGCCAACGTCCTGACTTTC.

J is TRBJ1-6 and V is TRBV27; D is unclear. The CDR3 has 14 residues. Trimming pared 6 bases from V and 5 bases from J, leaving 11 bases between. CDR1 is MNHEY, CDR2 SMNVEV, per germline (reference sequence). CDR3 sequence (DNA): TGTGCCAGCAGCCTTAAGGTCGATAATTCACCCCTCCACTTT. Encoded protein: CASSLKVDNSPLHF.

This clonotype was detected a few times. The CDR3 is CASSLEAGLAGNTGELFF. In DNA, the CDR3 is TGCGCCAGCAGCTTGGAGGCTGGACTAGCGGGGAACACCGGGGAGCTGTTTTTT. This sequence joins TRBV5-1 and TRBJ2-2; 11 bases map to TRBD2. The CDR3 loop spans 18 amino acids. V was clipped by 0 bases and J by 1 base; unmatched bases: 5. The germline V gene encodes CDR1 SGHRS and CDR2 YFSETQ.

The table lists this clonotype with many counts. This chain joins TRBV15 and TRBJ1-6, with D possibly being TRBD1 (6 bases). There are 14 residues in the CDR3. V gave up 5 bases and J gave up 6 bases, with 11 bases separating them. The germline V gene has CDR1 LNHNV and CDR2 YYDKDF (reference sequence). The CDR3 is CATSGWDTNSPLHF. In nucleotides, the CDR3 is TGTGCCACCAGCGGTTGGGACACTAATTCACCCCTCCACTTT.

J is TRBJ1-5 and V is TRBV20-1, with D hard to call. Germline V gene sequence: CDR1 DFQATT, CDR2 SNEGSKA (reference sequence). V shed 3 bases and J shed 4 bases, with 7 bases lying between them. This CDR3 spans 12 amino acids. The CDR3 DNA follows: TGCAGTGCTAGGGATTTGAATCAGCCCCAGCATTTT. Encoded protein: CSARDLNQPQHF.

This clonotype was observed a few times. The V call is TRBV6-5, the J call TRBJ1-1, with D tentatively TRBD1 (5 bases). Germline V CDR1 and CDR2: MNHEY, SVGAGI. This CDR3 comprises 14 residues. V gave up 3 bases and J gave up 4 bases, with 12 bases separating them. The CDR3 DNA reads TGTGCCAGCAGTTATCCTGGCCAGGGCACTGAAGCTTTCTTT. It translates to CASSYPGQGTEAFF.

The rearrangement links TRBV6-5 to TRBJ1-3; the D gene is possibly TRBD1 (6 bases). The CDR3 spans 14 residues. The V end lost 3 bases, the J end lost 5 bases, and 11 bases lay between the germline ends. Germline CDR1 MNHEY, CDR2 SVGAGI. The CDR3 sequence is CASSYSGARNTIYF. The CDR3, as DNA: TGTGCCAGCAGTTATTCGGGGGCTAGAAACACCATATATTTT.

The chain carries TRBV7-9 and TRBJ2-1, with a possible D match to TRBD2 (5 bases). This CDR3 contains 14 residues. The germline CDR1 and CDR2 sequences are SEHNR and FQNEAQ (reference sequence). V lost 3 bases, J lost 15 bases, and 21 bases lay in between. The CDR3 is CASSFHTGNETPFF. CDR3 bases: TGTGCCAGCAGCTTTCATACGGGGAATGAGACGCCGTTCTTC.

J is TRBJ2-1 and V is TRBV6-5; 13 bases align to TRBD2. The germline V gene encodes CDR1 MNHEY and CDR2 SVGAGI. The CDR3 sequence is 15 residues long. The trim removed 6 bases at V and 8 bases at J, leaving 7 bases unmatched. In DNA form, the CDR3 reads TGTGCCAGCAGGTTTACTAGCGGGGGGGCGGATGAGCAGTTCTTC. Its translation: CASRFTSGGADEQFF.

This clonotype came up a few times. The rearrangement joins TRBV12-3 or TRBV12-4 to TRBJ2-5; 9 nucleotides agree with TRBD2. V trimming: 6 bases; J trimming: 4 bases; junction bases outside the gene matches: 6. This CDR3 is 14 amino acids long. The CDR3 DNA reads TGTGCCAGCAGACTCGGGACTAGCCCAGAGACCCAGTACTTC. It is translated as CASRLGTSPETQYF.

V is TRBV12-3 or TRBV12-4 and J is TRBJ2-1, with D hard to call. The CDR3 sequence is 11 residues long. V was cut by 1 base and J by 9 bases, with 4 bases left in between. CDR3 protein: CASSLGSEQFF. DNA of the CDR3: TGTGCCAGCAGTTTAGGAAGTGAGCAGTTCTTC.

The CDR3 region is CASNPTTSGGANTGELFF. The CDR3 DNA sequence: TGTGCCAGCAACCCGACGACTAGCGGGGGCGCGAACACCGGGGAGCTGTTTTTT. This chain joins TRBV28 and TRBJ2-2, with TRBD2 matching 12 bases. The length of the CDR3 is 18 residues. The trim removed 7 bases at V and 0 bases at J, leaving 9 bases unmatched. The germline V gene has CDR1 MDHEN and CDR2 SYDVKM. The full variable domain, rest sourced from reference TRBV28 and TRBJ2-2, is DVKVTQSSRYLVKRTGEKVFLECVQDMDHENMFWYRQDPGLGLRLIYFSYDVKMKEKGDIPEGYSVSREKKERFSLILESASTNQTSMYLCASNPTTSGGANTGELFFGEGSRLTVL.

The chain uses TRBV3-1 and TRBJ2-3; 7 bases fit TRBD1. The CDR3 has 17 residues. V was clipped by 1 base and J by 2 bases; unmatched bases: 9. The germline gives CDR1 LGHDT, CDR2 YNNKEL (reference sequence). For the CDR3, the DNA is TGTGCCAGCAGCCAAGTGACCGGGACAGACCTCACAGATACGCAGTATTTT. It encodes CASSQVTGTDLTDTQYF.

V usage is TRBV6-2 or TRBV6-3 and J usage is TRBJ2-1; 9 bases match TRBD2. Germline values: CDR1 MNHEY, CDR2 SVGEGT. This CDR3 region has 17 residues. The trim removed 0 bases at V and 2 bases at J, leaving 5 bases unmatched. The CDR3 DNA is TGTGCCAGCAGTTACTCCCCCCAGCGGGGGGCCTACAATGAGCAGTTCTTC. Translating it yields CASSYSPQRGAYNEQFF.

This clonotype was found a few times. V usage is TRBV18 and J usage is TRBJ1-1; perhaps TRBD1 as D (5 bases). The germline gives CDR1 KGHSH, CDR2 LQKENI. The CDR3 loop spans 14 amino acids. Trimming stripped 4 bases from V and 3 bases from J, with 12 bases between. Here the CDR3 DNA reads TGTGCCAGCTCACTACAGGCTGGGGACACTGAAGCTTTCTTT. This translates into CASSLQAGDTEAFF.

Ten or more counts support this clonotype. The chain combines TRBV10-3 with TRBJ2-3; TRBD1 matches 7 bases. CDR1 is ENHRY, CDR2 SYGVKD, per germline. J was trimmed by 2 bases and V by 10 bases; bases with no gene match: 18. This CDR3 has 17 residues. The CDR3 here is CATTGRIHRGDTDTQYF. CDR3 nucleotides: TGTGCCACCACCGGTCGCATCCACAGGGGTGACACAGATACGCAGTATTTT.

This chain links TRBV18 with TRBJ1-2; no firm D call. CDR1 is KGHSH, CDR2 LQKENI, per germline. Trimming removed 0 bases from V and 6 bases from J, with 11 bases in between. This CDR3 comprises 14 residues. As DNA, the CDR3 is TGTGCCAGCTCACCACCGAGTCGGGGAGATGGCTACACCTTC. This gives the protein CASSPPSRGDGYTF.

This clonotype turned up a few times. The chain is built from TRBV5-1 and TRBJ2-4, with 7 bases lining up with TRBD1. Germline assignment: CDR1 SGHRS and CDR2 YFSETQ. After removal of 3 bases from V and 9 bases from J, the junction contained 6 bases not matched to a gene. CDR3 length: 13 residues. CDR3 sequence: CASSSGTDGIQYF. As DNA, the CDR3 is TGCGCCAGCAGCTCCGGGACAGATGGCATTCAGTACTTC.

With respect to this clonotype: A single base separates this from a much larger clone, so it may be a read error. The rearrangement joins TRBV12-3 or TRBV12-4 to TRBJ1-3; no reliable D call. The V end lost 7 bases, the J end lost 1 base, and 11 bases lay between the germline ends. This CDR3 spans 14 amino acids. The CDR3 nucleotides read TGTGCCAGCACCGTGGTCCAATCTGGAAACACCATATATTTT. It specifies CASTVVQSGNTIYF.

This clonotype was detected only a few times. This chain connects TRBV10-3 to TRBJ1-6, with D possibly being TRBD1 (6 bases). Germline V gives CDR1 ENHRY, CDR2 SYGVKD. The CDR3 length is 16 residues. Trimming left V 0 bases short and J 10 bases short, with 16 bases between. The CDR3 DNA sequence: TGTGCCATCAGTGAGTCTCAGGACAGTTCCTACTCACCCCTCCACTTT. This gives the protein CAISESQDSSYSPLHF.

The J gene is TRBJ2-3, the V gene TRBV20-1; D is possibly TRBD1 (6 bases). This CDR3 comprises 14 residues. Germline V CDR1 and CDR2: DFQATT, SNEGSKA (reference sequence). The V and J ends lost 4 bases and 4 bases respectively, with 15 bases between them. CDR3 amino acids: CSAKAGVGSDTQYF. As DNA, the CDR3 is TGCAGTGCTAAAGCAGGGGTGGGGTCAGATACGCAGTATTTT.

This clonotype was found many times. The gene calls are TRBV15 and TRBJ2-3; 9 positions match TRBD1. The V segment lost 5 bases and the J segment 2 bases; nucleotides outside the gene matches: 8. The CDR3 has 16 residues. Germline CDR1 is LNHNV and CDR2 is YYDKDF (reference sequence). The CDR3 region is CATSGEGQGNTDTQYF. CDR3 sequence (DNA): TGTGCCACCAGCGGGGAAGGACAGGGGAACACAGATACGCAGTATTTT.

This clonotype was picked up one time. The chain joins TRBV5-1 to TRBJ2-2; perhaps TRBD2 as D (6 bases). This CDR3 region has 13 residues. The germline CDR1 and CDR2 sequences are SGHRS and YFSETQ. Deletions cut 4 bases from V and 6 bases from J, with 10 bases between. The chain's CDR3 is CASSPSEAGELFF. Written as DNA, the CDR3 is TGCGCCAGCAGCCCTAGCGAAGCCGGGGAGCTGTTTTTT.

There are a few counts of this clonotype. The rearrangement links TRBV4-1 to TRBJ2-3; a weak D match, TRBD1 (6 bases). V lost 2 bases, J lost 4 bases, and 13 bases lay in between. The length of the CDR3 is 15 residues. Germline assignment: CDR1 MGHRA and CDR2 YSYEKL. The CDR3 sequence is CASSQTGLGADTQYF. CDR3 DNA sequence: TGCGCCAGCAGCCAAACAGGGTTAGGCGCAGATACGCAGTATTTT.

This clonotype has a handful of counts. CDR3 coding DNA: TGTGCCAGCAGTTTATTGGGGGGGGCTAGGGCAGACAATGAGCAGTTCTTC. Protein product: CASSLLGGARADNEQFF. The rearrangement joins TRBV12-3 or TRBV12-4 to TRBJ2-1; tentatively, D is TRBD2 (7 bases). V lost 2 bases and J 5 bases, leaving 19 bases between the germline ends. CDR3 length equals 17 residues.

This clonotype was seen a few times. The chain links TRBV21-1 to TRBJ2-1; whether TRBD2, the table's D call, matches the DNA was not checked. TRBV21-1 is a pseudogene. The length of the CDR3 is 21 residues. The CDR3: CASSKVFSTGTDPTPDNEQFF. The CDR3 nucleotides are TGTGCCAGCAGCAAAGTATTTAGTACCGGGACGGACCCGACCCCCGACAATGAGCAGTTCTTC.

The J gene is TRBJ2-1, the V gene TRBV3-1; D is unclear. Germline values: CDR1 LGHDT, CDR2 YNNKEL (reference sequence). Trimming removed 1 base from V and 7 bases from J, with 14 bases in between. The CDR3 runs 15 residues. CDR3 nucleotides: TGTGCCAGCAGCCAAGCGATGGCGTCAAGGAATGAGCAGTTCTTC. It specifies CASSQAMASRNEQFF.